Shown below are 30 T cell receptor beta chains from a single sample sequenced in a study of blood T cell repertoires in COVID-19. Profiled with immunoSEQ multiplex PCR; TCRdb holds only in-frame clones, not every one. The repertoire has some 390,000 clones, 80% to 90% of them found once; the top ten carry about 1.1%. Sequencing used PBMCs or T cells enriched from blood (not recorded which). All receptors derive from a man aged 25 to 40 who had recovered from COVID-19.

The chain recombines TRBV6-5 with TRBJ1-1; unclear D gene. Germline CDR1 MNHEY, CDR2 SVGAGI. Between the trimmed V and J ends, which lost 2 bases and 5 bases, there was a span of 9 bases. CDR3 size: 13 residues. CDR3 protein: CASSYGRATEAFF. CDR3 in DNA: TGTGCCAGCAGTTACGGGAGGGCAACTGAAGCTTTCTTT.

The chain uses TRBV2 and TRBJ2-7, with 9 bases that match TRBD2. This CDR3 contains 14 residues. The V and J ends lost 4 bases and 3 bases, in that order; junction bases with no gene match: 4. Per germline, CDR1 SNHLY and CDR2 FYNNEI. The CDR3 protein is CASSGLADHYEQYF. The CDR3 nucleotides read TGTGCCAGCAGTGGACTAGCGGATCACTACGAGCAGTACTTC.

The chain is built from TRBV19 and TRBJ2-7; D unresolved. Trimming cost V 3 bases and J 5 bases, with 14 bases left between them. The CDR3 has 14 residues. Germline CDR1 reads LNHDA; CDR2 reads SQIVND (reference sequence). The CDR3 loop is CASSISRIVDEQYF. DNA of the CDR3: TGTGCCAGTAGTATCTCCAGGATAGTCGACGAGCAGTACTTC.

The V call is TRBV27, the J call TRBJ2-1, with 9 nucleotides matching TRBD2. Germline trimming cut 5 bases from V and 6 bases from J; bases unmatched to any gene: 5. The CDR3 loop spans 14 amino acids. Per the germline V gene, CDR1 is MNHEY and CDR2 is SMNVEV (reference sequence). CDR3 nucleotides: TGTGCCAGCAGTAAGGCTAGCGGGATCAATGAGCAGTTCTTC. It translates to CASSKASGINEQFF.

The chain carries TRBV7-9 and TRBJ2-1, with TRBD2 matching over 12 bases. J gave up 8 bases and V 6 bases, and 20 bases lay outside the gene matches. Per germline, CDR1 SEHNR and CDR2 FQNEAQ (reference sequence). CDR3 length: 19 residues. CDR3 sequence reads: CASRDTSGRTSRGFDEQFF. DNA for the CDR3: TGTGCCAGCAGGGATACTAGCGGGAGGACCTCAAGGGGATTTGATGAGCAGTTCTTC.

This chain connects TRBV28 to TRBJ2-1; D is perhaps TRBD2 (7 bases). The V end was cut by 6 bases, the J end by 6 bases, with 18 bases between. The V gene's germline CDR1 is MDHEN and CDR2 SYDVKM. The CDR3 length is 15 residues. CDR3: CASRGGGLVINEQFF. The CDR3 DNA reads TGTGCCAGCAGAGGGGGAGGGCTAGTTATCAATGAGCAGTTCTTC. The full variable domain, its missing parts supplied by reference TRBV28 and TRBJ2-1, is DVKVTQSSRYLVKRTGEKVFLECVQDMDHENMFWYRQDPGLGLRLIYFSYDVKMKEKGDIPEGYSVSREKKERFSLILESASTNQTSMYLCASRGGGLVINEQFFGPGTRLTVL.

The rearrangement joins TRBV11-2 to TRBJ2-7; D may be TRBD1 (6 bases). The CDR3 has 16 amino acids. Germline V gene data show CDR1 as SGHAT and CDR2 as FQNNGV. Between the trimmed V and J ends, which lost 5 bases and 0 bases, there was a span of 17 bases. The CDR3, as DNA: TGTGCCAGCAGCGCCCCCGGGACAATGCCCTCCTACGAGCAGTACTTC. It translates to CASSAPGTMPSYEQYF.

The chain joins TRBV6-2 or TRBV6-3 to TRBJ2-7; 12 bases are shared with TRBD2. This CDR3 has 15 amino acids. The junction had 5 bases not matched to a gene; V was cut back by 5 bases and J by 3 bases. CDR1 is MNHEY and CDR2 is SVGEGT in the germline V gene. The chain's CDR3 is CASSRLAGASYEQYF. CDR3 DNA sequence: TGTGCCAGCAGTAGACTAGCGGGAGCCAGCTACGAGCAGTACTTC.

As DNA, the CDR3 is TGCGCCAGCAGCTTGGTTCACCCCTTGTCGGGGGATGGCTACACCTTC. It translates to CASSLVHPLSGDGYTF. The rearrangement links TRBV5-1 to TRBJ1-2; D is perhaps TRBD1 (5 bases). Trimming took 0 bases from V and 6 from J, leaving 18 bases between them. CDR1 and CDR2 (germline): SGHRS, YFSETQ. The CDR3 consists of 16 residues.

V is TRBV27 and J is TRBJ1-4; tentative D call: TRBD1 (5 bases). Trimming left V 8 bases short and J 11 bases short, with 15 bases between. This CDR3 has 12 residues. CDR1 MNHEY and CDR2 SMNVEV come from the germline V gene (reference sequence). The CDR3 DNA is TGTGCCAGCGGTAGACAGACTCAGAAACTGTTTTTT. Protein: CASGRQTQKLFF.

This clone was counted between two and nine times. The chain couples TRBV28 to TRBJ2-7; 8 nucleotides match TRBD1. Unmatched junction bases numbered 8, after V lost 7 bases and J lost 3 bases. The CDR3 consists of 14 residues. Germline V lookup: CDR1 MDHEN, CDR2 SYDVKM. The DNA of the CDR3 is TGTGCCAGCATACGGACAGGGTCGATCTACGAGCAGTACTTC. Protein: CASIRTGSIYEQYF.

The V gene is TRBV14, the J gene TRBJ2-7, with 9 positions matching TRBD2. Germline CDR1 is SGHDN and CDR2 is FVKESK. Unmatched junction bases numbered 2, after V lost 6 bases and J lost 2 bases. This CDR3 contains 13 residues. For the CDR3, the DNA is TGTGCCAGCAGGGTAGCGGGAGCCTACGAGCAGTACTTC. Its translation: CASRVAGAYEQYF.

This chain connects TRBV3-1 (or the pseudogene TRBV3-2) to TRBJ2-5, with a weak D call TRBD2 (6 bases). The CDR3 is 17 amino acids. CDR1 and CDR2 from the germline V gene are LGHDT and YNNKEL (reference sequence). V shed 4 bases and J shed 4 bases, with 22 bases lying between them. CDR3 amino acids: CASSPDMGRDLTETQYF. The CDR3 region has the DNA TGTGCCAGCAGCCCAGATATGGGGCGGGATTTGACAGAGACCCAGTACTTC.

The V call is TRBV5-6, the J call TRBJ1-5, with unresolved D. This CDR3 spans 14 amino acids. Germline V gene data show CDR1 as SGHDT and CDR2 as YYEEEE. V dropped 0 bases and J dropped 0 bases, with 4 bases sitting between them. The CDR3 DNA follows: TGTGCCAGCAGCTTGGGCAGTAGCAATCAGCCCCAGCATTTT. Protein product: CASSLGSSNQPQHF.

J is TRBJ1-6 and V is TRBV9, with 7 nucleotides matching TRBD1. Losses at the gene ends were 3 bases for V and 6 bases for J; bases not matched to a gene: 6. Germline loops: CDR1 SGDLS, CDR2 YYNGEE. This CDR3 spans 15 amino acids. The chain's CDR3 is CASSEGAWGNSPLHF. CDR3 nucleotides: TGTGCCAGCAGCGAGGGGGCTTGGGGTAATTCACCCCTCCACTTT. The variable domain in full, with the rest retrieved from reference TRBV9 and TRBJ1-6, is DSGVTQTPKHLITATGQRVTLRCSPRSGDLSVYWYQQSLDQGLQFLIQYYNGEERAKGNILERFSAQQFPDLHSELNLSSLELGDSALYFCASSEGAWGNSPLHFGNGTRLTVT.

CDR3 residues: CASSPKTSAKNIQYF. The CDR3 DNA reads TGCGCCAGCAGCCCCAAGACTTCAGCCAAAAACATTCAGTACTTC. The V and J genes are TRBV5-1 and TRBJ2-4, with D hard to call. The CDR3 runs 15 residues. From germline, CDR1 is SGHRS and CDR2 YFSETQ. Trimming took off 4 bases at V and 0 bases at J, with 11 bases between the two ends.

The gene calls are TRBV4-2 and TRBJ2-3, with D possibly being TRBD1 (6 bases). Trimming left V 1 base short and J 7 bases short, with 9 bases between. Germline V gene sequence: CDR1 LGHNA, CDR2 YNFKEQ. The CDR3 consists of 13 residues. DNA for the CDR3: TGTGCCAGCAGCCAAGGGGGGCGGTATACGCAGTATTTT. Protein sequence: CASSQGGRYTQYF.

This clone was counted between two and nine times. The V call is TRBV2, the J call TRBJ1-3; D remains ambiguous. Germline CDR1 SNHLY, CDR2 FYNNEI. V was pared by 2 bases and J by 4 bases, with 9 bases between. CDR3 size: 14 residues. CDR3 amino acids: CASSERGRGNTIYF. In DNA, the CDR3 is TGTGCCAGCAGTGAAAGAGGGAGGGGAAACACCATATATTTT.

In this sample, this clone turned up once. The chain couples TRBV7-2 to TRBJ1-2; 9 bases align to TRBD1. CDR3 length equals 13 residues. CDR1 is SGHTA, CDR2 FQGNSA, per germline. V shed 5 bases and J 9 bases; nucleotides not matched to a gene: 7. This CDR3 reads CASSQGQGRSYTF. In DNA form, the CDR3 reads TGTGCCAGCAGCCAGGGACAGGGAAGGAGCTACACCTTC.

The J gene is TRBJ2-2, the V gene TRBV28; perhaps TRBD2 as D (6 bases). CDR1 and CDR2 from the germline V gene are MDHEN and SYDVKM. The CDR3 runs to 15 residues. The V end was cut by 6 bases, the J end by 1 base, with 12 bases between. CDR3: CASRGRRENTGELFF. In DNA form, the CDR3 reads TGTGCCAGCAGGGGGCGGCGGGAGAACACCGGGGAGCTGTTTTTT.

This clone has only one observation. The chain joins TRBV5-4 to TRBJ1-1; 10 bases fit TRBD1. Unmatched junction bases numbered 2, after V lost 3 bases and J lost 6 bases. The CDR3 extends over 13 amino acids. Germline V CDR1 and CDR2: SGHNT, YYREEE (reference sequence). The CDR3 DNA is TGTGCCAGCAGCTCGACAGGGGGCGCTGAAGCTTTCTTT. Its translation is CASSSTGGAEAFF.

The V gene is TRBV28, the J gene TRBJ1-2; D call uncertain. CDR3 length: 17 amino acids. The V end was cut by 3 bases, the J end by 1 base, with 18 bases between. The V gene's germline CDR1 is MDHEN and CDR2 SYDVKM. The CDR3 DNA reads TGTGCCAGCAGTTTGGTCCTTTCCCTACTCAATAACTATGGCTACACCTTC. It encodes CASSLVLSLLNNYGYTF.

About this clone: In the same sample, other DNA sequences code for this CDR3. CDR3 in DNA: TGTGCCAGCTCGCCGACAGGGGCGGAGGAGACCCAGTACTTC. This sequence encodes CASSPTGAEETQYF. V is TRBV18 and J is TRBJ2-5; 8 nucleotides line up with TRBD1. The CDR3 length is 14 residues. V dropped 6 bases and J dropped 5; count of bases not matched to a gene: 8. The germline V gene has CDR1 KGHSH and CDR2 LQKENI.

The gene calls are TRBV18 and TRBJ2-7; D might be TRBD1 (6 bases). This CDR3 comprises 15 residues. In germline, CDR1 is KGHSH, CDR2 LQKENI. Trimming pared 8 bases from V and 3 bases from J, leaving 20 bases between. CDR3 nucleotides: TGTGCCAGCCAAACAAACTCGGGACAATACTACGAGCAGTACTTC. Amino acids: CASQTNSGQYYEQYF. The full variable domain, in which reference TRBV18 and TRBJ2-7 provide the parts outside the CDR3, is NAGVMQNPRHLVRRRGQEARLRCSPMKGHSHVYWYRQLPEEGLKFMVYLQKENIIDESGMPKERFSAEFPKEGPSILRIQQVVRGDSAAYFCASQTNSGQYYEQYFGPGTRLTVT.

The chain links TRBV28 to TRBJ2-7, with 10 bases lining up with TRBD2. The CDR3 is 14 amino acids. The trim removed 6 bases at V and 4 bases at J, leaving 6 bases unmatched. Germline lookup yields CDR1 MDHEN and CDR2 SYDVKM. Written as DNA, the CDR3 is TGTGCCAGCAGGATTCGGACTAGCGGATACGAGCAGTACTTC. It translates to CASRIRTSGYEQYF.

The V gene is TRBV3-1 (or the pseudogene TRBV3-2), the J gene TRBJ2-3, with D perhaps matching TRBD2 (5 bases). The germline V gene has CDR1 LGHDT and CDR2 YNNKEL (reference sequence). V lost 6 bases and J 9 bases, leaving 16 bases between the germline ends. CDR3 length: 13 amino acids. CDR3 nucleotide sequence: TGTGCCAGCAGTCTCGAAGGTCCGGGGACGCAGTATTTT. Translation gives CASSLEGPGTQYF.

A few counts support this clone. The V call is TRBV28, the J call TRBJ1-1, with D perhaps TRBD1 (6 bases). Trimming removed 1 base from V and 0 bases from J, with 6 bases in between. This CDR3 comprises 14 residues. Looked up from germline, CDR1 is MDHEN and CDR2 is SYDVKM. CDR3 loop: CASSLYRVNTEAFF. The CDR3 DNA reads as TGTGCCAGCAGTTTATACAGGGTGAACACTGAAGCTTTCTTT.

The chain couples TRBV7-8 to TRBJ1-5; TRBD1 might be the D (6 bases). The CDR3 spans 15 residues. Looked up from germline, CDR1 is SGHVS and CDR2 is FQNEAQ. Trimming pared 4 bases from V and 0 bases from J, leaving 10 bases between. This chain's CDR3 is CASSSRTVSNQPQHF. CDR3 DNA sequence: TGTGCCAGCAGCTCCAGGACAGTTAGCAATCAGCCCCAGCATTTT.

J is TRBJ1-5 and V is TRBV19, with D possibly matching TRBD1 (6 bases). The germline gives CDR1 LNHDA, CDR2 SQIVND (reference sequence). There are 18 residues in the CDR3. V lost 6 bases and J 0 bases, leaving 21 bases between the germline ends. The CDR3 sequence is CASRSPHRAGDSNQPQHF. CDR3 nucleotide sequence: TGTGCCAGTAGAAGTCCCCATCGGGCAGGGGATAGCAATCAGCCCCAGCATTTT.

The genes are TRBV21-1 and TRBJ1-6; TRBD1 is the table's D call and was not checked against the DNA. TRBV21-1 is described as a pseudogene. CDR3 length: 18 residues. CDR3 loop: CASSKSLGQSSYNSPLHF. CDR3 in DNA: TGTGCCAGCAGCAAATCCCTGGGACAGAGCTCCTATAATTCACCCCTCCACTTT.